This record concerns one T cell receptor (beta chain) sequence. These data are taken from a study of blood T cell repertoires in COVID-19. Germline lookup yields CDR1 SQVTM and CDR2 ANQGSEA. V dropped 7 bases and J dropped 2 bases, with 9 bases sitting between them. CDR3 length: 12 amino acids. Original handling: Estimation of nucleated cell counts was performed using reference gene primer amplification. Sequenced by immunoSEQ multiplex PCR; TCRdb stores in-frame clones only, minus some. For V, J and clone size, that table is used; D and trimming come from the DNA. Altogether approximately 140,000 clones are present, 84% being singletons, with the ten largest covering 5% to 7%.

What was sequenced was PBMCs or T cells enriched from blood (not recorded which). The sequence was obtained from a man aged 35 to 55 with acute COVID-19. The V and J genes are TRBV29-1 and TRBJ1-3; D is unresolved. CDR3 coding DNA: TGCAGCGCCGAGAACCCTGGAAACACCATATATTTT. It translates to CSAENPGNTIYF.